This TCR beta chain was captured in a study of T cell changes during pregnancy in multiple sclerosis. Trimming shortened V by 2 bases and J by 0 bases, and 7 bases separated the two germline ends. This CDR3 is built from 14 residues. Germline CDR1 is SGHRS and CDR2 is YFSETQ. Repertoires were generated with immunoSEQ multiplex PCR, while TCRdb's copy carries only in-frame clones and drops some. The sample holds about 35,000 clones, roughly 89% seen once. Here the sequenced sample was CD4+ T cells from peripheral blood mononuclear cells, taken after pregnancy. The rearrangement links TRBV5-1 to TRBJ2-3; D is ambiguous. The TCR was taken from a female donor in good health, enrolled as a control in a pregnancy study. This CDR3 reads CASSFSTSTDTQYF. The CDR3 nucleotides are TGCGCCAGCAGCTTCTCAACTAGCACAGATACGCAGTATTTT. The variable domain in full, completed from reference TRBV5-1 and TRBJ2-3, reads KAGVTQTPRYLIKTRGQQVTLSCSPISGHRSVSWYQQTPGQGLQFLFEYFSETQRNKGNFPGRFSGRQFSNSRSEMNVSTLELGDSALYLCASSFSTSTDTQYFGPGTRLTVL.